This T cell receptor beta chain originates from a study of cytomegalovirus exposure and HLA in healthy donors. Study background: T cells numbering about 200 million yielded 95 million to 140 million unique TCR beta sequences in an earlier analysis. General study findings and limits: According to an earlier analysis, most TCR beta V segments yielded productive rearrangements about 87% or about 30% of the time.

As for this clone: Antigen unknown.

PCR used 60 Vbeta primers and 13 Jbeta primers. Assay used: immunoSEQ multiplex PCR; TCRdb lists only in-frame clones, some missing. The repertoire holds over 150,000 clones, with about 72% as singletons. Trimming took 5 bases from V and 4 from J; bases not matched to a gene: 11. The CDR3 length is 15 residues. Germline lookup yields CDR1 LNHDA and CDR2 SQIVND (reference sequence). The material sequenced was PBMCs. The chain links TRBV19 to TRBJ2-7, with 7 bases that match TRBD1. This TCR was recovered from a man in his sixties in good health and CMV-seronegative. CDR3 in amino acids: CASSGAGGLGYEQYF. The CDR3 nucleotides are TGTGCCAGTAGTGGGGCAGGGGGTCTCGGTTACGAGCAGTACTTC.